Given below is one T cell receptor beta chain in context. What it binds is not known. This specimen comes from a study of CD8 T cells in Susac syndrome. V lost 10 bases and J 0 bases, leaving 10 bases between the germline ends. The length of the CDR3 is 12 residues. With random hexamers, roughly 0.5 to 1 ug RNA was reverse transcribed. Multiplex immunoSEQ PCR targeted 54 Vbeta and 13 Jbeta TCR beta segments. MiXCR, applied by TCRdb to the immunoSEQ multiplex PCR reads, yields one record per CDR3 protein. The table includes approximately 230,000 distinct CDR3 sequences, 80% to 95% detected once. The study sequenced TCR beta in blood CD8+ and CD4+ T cells. Findings and limits, study-wide: TCR sequencing and HLA analysis covered a relatively small number of individuals.

Sequencing input: CD4+ T cells from PBMCs. This chain uses TRBV12-3 or TRBV12-4 with TRBJ2-7, with D possibly matching TRBD1 (6 bases). The sequence derives from a human donor with multiple sclerosis. In DNA, the CDR3 is TGTGCCATTCAGGACAGCTCCTACGAGCAGTACGTC. Its translation is CAIQDSSYEQYV.